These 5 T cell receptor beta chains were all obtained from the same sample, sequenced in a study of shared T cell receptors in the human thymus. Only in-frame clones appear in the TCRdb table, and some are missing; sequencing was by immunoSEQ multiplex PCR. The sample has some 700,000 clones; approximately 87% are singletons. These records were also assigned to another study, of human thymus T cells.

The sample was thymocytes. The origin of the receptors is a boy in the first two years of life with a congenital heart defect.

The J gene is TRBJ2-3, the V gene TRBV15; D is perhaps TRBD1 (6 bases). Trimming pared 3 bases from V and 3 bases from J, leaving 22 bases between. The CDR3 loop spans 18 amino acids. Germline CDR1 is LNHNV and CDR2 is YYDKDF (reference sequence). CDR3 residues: CATSSNRPRRRGTDTQYF. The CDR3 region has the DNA TGTGCCACCAGCAGCAACCGGCCAAGGAGAAGGGGGACAGATACGCAGTATTTT.

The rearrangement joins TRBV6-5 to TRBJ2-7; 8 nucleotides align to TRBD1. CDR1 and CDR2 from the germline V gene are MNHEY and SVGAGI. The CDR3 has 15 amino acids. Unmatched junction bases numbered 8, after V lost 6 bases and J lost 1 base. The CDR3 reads CASRTRGRNSYEQYF. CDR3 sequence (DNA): TGTGCCAGCAGAACCAGGGGGCGGAATTCCTACGAGCAGTACTTC.

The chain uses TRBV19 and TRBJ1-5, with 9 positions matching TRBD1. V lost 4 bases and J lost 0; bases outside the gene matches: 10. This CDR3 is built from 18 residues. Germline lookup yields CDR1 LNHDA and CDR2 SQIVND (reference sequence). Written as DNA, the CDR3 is TGTGCCAGTAGTAGCCCACGACAGGGGGGATATAGCAATCAGCCCCAGCATTTT. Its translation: CASSSPRQGGYSNQPQHF.

CDR3 DNA sequence: TGTGCCAGCTTCCCCCCACGGGGACTAGCGCCCAGCACAGATACGCAGTATTTT. Translating gives CASFPPRGLAPSTDTQYF. The gene calls are TRBV7-9 and TRBJ2-3; TRBD2 agrees at 10 bases. CDR3 length: 18 residues. J lost 0 bases, V lost 8 bases, and 14 bases had no gene match. Per germline, CDR1 SEHNR and CDR2 FQNEAQ (reference sequence). The full variable domain, in which reference TRBV7-9 and TRBJ2-3 provide the parts outside the CDR3, is DTGVSQNPRHKITKRGQNVTFRCDPISEHNRLYWYRQTLGQGPEFLTYFQNEAQLEKSRLLSDRFSAERPKGSFSTLEIQRTEQGDSAMYLCASFPPRGLAPSTDTQYFGPGTRLTVL.

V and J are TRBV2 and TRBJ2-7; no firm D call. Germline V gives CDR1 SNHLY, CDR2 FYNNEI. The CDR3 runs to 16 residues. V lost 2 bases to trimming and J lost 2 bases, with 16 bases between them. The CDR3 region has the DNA TGTGCCAGCAGTGAAAAGCGTGGCGGCTTCACCTACGAGCAGTACTTC. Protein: CASSEKRGGFTYEQYF.